This T cell receptor (beta chain) was identified during a study of response to subunit inactivated influenza vaccine. TCRdb re-called the RT-PCR reads through MiXCR, storing one row per CDR3 protein. This table has approximately 530,000 distinct CDR3 sequences, less than 7.5% appearing once. This CDR3 contains 14 residues. In germline, CDR1 is DFQATT, CDR2 SNEGSKA (reference sequence). J lost 7 bases, V lost 3 bases, and 9 bases had no gene match. The sequences come from PBMCs from blood, collected around 2 years after vaccination. The TCR comes from a man aged 45 to 70 who received an inactivated influenza vaccine. The chain recombines TRBV20-1 with TRBJ2-1, with 7 nucleotides matching TRBD2. The CDR3 region has the DNA TGCAGTGCTAGTGAGCCAGCGGGAAAGAATGAGCAGTTCTTC. This sequence encodes CSASEPAGKNEQFF.